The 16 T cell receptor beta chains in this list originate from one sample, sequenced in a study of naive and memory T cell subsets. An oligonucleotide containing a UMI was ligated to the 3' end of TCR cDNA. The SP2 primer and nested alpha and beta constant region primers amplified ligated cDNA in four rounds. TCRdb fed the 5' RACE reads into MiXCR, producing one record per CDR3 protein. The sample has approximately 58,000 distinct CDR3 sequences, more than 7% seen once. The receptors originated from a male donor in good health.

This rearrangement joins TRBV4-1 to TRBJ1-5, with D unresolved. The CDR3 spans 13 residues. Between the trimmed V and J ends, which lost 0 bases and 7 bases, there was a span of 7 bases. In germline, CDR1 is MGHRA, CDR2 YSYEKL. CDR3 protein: CASSQEERQPQHF. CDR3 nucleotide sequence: TGCGCCAGCAGCCAAGAGGAACGACAGCCCCAGCATTTT.

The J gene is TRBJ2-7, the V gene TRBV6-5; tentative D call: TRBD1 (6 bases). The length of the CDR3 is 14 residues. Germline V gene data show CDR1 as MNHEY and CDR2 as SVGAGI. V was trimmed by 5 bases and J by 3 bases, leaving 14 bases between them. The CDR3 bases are TGTGCCAGCAGTCCGGATCCGACAGGCTACGAGCAGTACTTC. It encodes CASSPDPTGYEQYF.

The CDR3 sequence: CASSSAGTGDSNQPQHF. CDR3 coding DNA: TGTGCCAGCAGTTCCGCTGGGACAGGGGATAGCAATCAGCCCCAGCATTTT. The chain joins TRBV12-3 or TRBV12-4 to TRBJ1-5; 10 bases are a match to TRBD1. There are 17 residues in the CDR3. The V and J ends lost 4 bases and 0 bases, in that order; junction bases with no gene match: 6.

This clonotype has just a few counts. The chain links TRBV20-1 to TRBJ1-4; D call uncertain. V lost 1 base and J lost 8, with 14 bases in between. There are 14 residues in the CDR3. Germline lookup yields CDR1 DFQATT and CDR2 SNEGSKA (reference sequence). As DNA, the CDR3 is TGCAGTGCTAGAGTGCCCGGGATGTGGGAAAAACTGTTTTTT. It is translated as CSARVPGMWEKLFF.

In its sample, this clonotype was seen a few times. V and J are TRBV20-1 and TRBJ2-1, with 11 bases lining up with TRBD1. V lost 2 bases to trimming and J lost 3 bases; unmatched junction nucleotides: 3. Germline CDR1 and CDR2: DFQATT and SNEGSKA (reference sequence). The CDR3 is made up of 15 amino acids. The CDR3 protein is CSARTGTGGYNEQFF. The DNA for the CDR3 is TGCAGTGCTAGAACCGGGACAGGGGGCTACAATGAGCAGTTCTTC.

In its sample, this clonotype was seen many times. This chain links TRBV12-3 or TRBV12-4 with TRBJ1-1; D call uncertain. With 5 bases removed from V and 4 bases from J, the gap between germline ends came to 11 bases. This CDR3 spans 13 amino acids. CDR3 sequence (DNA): TGTGCCAGCAGTCACGGGGTGCCCACTGAAGCTTTCTTT. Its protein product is CASSHGVPTEAFF.

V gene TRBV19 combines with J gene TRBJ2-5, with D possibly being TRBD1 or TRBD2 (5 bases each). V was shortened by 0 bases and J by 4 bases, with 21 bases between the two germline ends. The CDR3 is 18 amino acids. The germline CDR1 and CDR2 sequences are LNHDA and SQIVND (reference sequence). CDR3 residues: CASSIDLSGPEQGETQYF. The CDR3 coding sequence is TGTGCCAGTAGTATAGACCTCTCGGGACCCGAGCAGGGAGAGACCCAGTACTTC.

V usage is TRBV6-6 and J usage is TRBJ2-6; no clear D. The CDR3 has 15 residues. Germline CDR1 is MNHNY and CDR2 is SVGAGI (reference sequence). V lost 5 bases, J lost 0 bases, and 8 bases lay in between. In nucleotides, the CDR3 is TGTGCCAGCAGTCCAATGAGCTCTGGGGCCAACGTCCTGACTTTC. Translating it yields CASSPMSSGANVLTF.

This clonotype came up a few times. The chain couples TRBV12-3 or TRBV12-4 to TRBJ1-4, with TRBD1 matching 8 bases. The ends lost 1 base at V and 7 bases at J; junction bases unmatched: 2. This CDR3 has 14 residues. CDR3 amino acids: CASSLGTGSEKLFF. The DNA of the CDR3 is TGTGCCAGCAGTTTAGGGACAGGGAGTGAAAAACTGTTTTTT.

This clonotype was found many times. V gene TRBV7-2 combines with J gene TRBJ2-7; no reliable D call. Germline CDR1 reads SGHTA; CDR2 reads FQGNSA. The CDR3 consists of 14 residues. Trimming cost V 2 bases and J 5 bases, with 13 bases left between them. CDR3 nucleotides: TGTGCCAGCAGCTTAAATTCCGGCGGCGACGAGCAGTACTTC. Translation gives CASSLNSGGDEQYF. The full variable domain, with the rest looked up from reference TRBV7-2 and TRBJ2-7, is GAGVSQSPSNKVTEKGKDVELRCDPISGHTALYWYRQSLGQGLEFLIYFQGNSAPDKSGLPSDRFSAERTGGSVSTLTIQRTQQEDSAVYLCASSLNSGGDEQYFGPGTRLTVT.

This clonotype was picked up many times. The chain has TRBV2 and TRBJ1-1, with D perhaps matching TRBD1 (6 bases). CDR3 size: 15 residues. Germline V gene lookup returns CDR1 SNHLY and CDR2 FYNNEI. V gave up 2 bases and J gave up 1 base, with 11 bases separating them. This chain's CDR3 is CASSERGLPNTEAFF. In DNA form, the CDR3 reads TGTGCCAGCAGTGAAAGGGGGTTGCCGAACACTGAAGCTTTCTTT.

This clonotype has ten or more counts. The CDR3 loop reads CASSLTGQTGYGYTF. In nucleotides, the CDR3 is TGTGCCAGCAGTCTAACTGGACAGACGGGATATGGCTACACCTTC. The J gene is TRBJ1-2, the V gene TRBV27; a possible D gene is TRBD1 (6 bases). Between the trimmed V and J ends, which lost 5 bases and 5 bases, there was a span of 18 bases. The CDR3 runs 15 residues. Germline CDR1 is MNHEY and CDR2 is SMNVEV (reference sequence).

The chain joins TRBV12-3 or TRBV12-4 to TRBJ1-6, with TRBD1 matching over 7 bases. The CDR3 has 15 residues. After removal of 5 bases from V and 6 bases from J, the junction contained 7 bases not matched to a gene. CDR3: CASSAAGTVNSPLHF. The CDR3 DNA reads TGTGCCAGCAGTGCAGCCGGGACAGTTAATTCACCCCTCCACTTT.

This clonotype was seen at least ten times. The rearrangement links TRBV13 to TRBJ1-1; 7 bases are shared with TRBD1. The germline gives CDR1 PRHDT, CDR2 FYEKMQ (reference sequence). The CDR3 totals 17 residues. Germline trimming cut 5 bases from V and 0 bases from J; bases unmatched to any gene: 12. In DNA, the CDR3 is TGTGCCAGCAGCCTCCCGACAGGGTTCGTAATGAACACTGAAGCTTTCTTT. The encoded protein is CASSLPTGFVMNTEAFF.

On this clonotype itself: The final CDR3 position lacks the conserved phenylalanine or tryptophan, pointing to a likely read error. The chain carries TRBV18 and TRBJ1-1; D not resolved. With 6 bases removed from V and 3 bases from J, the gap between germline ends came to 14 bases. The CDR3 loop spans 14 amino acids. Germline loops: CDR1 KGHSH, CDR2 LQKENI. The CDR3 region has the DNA TGTGCCAGCTCGGTCACCGACGGATACACTGAAGCTTTCATT. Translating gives CASSVTDGYTEAFI.

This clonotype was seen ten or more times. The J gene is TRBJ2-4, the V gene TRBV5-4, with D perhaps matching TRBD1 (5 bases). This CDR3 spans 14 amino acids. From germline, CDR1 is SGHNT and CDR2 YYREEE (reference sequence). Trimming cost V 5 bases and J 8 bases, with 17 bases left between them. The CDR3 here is CASRPTQDVDIQYF. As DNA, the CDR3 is TGTGCCAGCAGACCCACACAGGACGTGGACATTCAGTACTTC.